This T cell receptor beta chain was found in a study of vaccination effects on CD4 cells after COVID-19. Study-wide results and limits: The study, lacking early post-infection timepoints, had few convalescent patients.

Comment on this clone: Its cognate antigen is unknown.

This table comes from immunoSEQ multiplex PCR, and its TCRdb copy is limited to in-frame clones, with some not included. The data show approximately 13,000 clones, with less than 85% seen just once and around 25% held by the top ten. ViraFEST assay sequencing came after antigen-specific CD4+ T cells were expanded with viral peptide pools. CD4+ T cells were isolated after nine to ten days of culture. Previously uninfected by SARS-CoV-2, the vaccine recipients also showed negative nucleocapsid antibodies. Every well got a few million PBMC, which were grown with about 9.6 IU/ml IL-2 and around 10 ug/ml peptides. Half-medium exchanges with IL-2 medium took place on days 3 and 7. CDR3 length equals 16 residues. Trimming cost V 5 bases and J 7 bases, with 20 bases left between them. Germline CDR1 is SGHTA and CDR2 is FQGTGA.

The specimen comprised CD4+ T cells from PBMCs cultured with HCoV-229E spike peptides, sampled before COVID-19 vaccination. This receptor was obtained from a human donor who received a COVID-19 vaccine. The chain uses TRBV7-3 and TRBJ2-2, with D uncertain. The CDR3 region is CASSPAWGSQDGELFF. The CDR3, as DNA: TGTGCCAGCAGCCCGGCTTGGGGTAGTCAGGACGGGGAGCTGTTTTTT.